What follows are 22 T cell receptor beta chains derived from one specimen sequenced in a study of blood T cell repertoires in COVID-19. Only in-frame clones appear in the TCRdb table, and some are missing; sequencing was by immunoSEQ multiplex PCR. The sample yields approximately 300,000 clones, roughly 83% seen once. The sample taken for sequencing was peripheral blood. All receptors come from a woman aged 45-59 years with acute or convalescent COVID-19.

V gene TRBV19 combines with J gene TRBJ2-1, with 7 bases lining up with TRBD1. V lost 9 bases and J lost 4; bases outside the gene matches: 15. Germline CDR1 is LNHDA and CDR2 is SQIVND (reference sequence). CDR3 size: 16 residues. This CDR3 reads CASRQGKGPLYNEQFF. For the CDR3, the DNA is TGTGCCAGCAGACAGGGAAAGGGGCCTCTATACAATGAGCAGTTCTTC.

The chain recombines TRBV6-2 or TRBV6-3 with TRBJ2-3; TRBD2 matches at 10 bases. This CDR3 comprises 17 residues. CDR1 and CDR2 (germline): MNHEY, SVGEGT. V lost 2 bases, J lost 2 bases, and 7 bases stayed unmatched. The CDR3, as DNA: TGTGCCAGCAGTTACCGGATAGCGGGAGGTTCCACAGATACGCAGTATTTT. Translation: CASSYRIAGGSTDTQYF.

This clone was counted a few times. The rearrangement links TRBV4-3 to TRBJ2-7; 8 nucleotides match TRBD1. V was pared by 3 bases and J by 0 bases, with 4 bases of the junction left unmatched. Germline V gene lookup returns CDR1 LGHNA and CDR2 YSLEER. The CDR3 has 15 amino acids. The CDR3 is CASSHTGTGSYEQYF. CDR3 bases: TGCGCCAGCAGCCACACCGGGACAGGCTCCTACGAGCAGTACTTC.

For this clone: The same CDR3 also results from other DNA sequences found in this sample. V gene TRBV6-5 combines with J gene TRBJ2-7; no firm D call. V lost 0 bases and J lost 1, with 7 bases in between. The CDR3 is 14 residues long. Germline V CDR1 and CDR2: MNHEY, SVGAGI. The CDR3 protein is CASSYSGRSYEQYF. The CDR3, as DNA: TGTGCCAGCAGTTACTCGGGCAGATCCTACGAGCAGTACTTC.

The rearrangement joins TRBV9 to TRBJ2-1; D perhaps matches TRBD1 (6 bases). This CDR3 has 13 amino acids. The V gene lost 3 bases and the J gene lost 9 bases, with 13 bases spanning the gap. The V gene's germline CDR1 is SGDLS and CDR2 YYNGEE. The CDR3: CASSGIQGTEQFF. The CDR3, as DNA: TGTGCCAGCAGCGGGATACAGGGAACTGAGCAGTTCTTC.

The rearrangement joins TRBV30 to TRBJ1-2; weak D call: TRBD1 (6 bases). Germline assignment: CDR1 GTSNPN and CDR2 SVGIG (reference sequence). V was trimmed by 2 bases and J by 5 bases, leaving 18 bases between them. The length of the CDR3 is 15 residues. The CDR3 here is CAWSPRGVGAYGYTF. In DNA form, the CDR3 reads TGTGCCTGGAGTCCAAGGGGAGTGGGGGCGTATGGCTACACCTTC.

The V gene is TRBV12-2, the J gene TRBJ2-7; TRBD2, the table's D call, was not compared with the DNA. TRBV12-2 is a recognized pseudogene. The CDR3 runs 17 residues. The CDR3 protein is CASRLPIPPSGSYEQYF. CDR3 coding DNA: TGTGCAAGTCGCTTACCGATTCCGCCTAGCGGGAGTTACGAGCAGTACTTC.

This chain uses TRBV5-1 with TRBJ2-7; a possible D gene is TRBD2 (5 bases). Per the germline V gene, CDR1 is SGHRS and CDR2 is YFSETQ. Trimming pared 4 bases from V and 5 bases from J, leaving 19 bases between. The CDR3 has 15 amino acids. The CDR3 region is CASSPGVGVQDEQYF. The CDR3 region has the DNA TGCGCCAGCAGCCCGGGCGTCGGGGTCCAGGACGAGCAGTACTTC.

V is TRBV5-1 and J is TRBJ1-1; perhaps TRBD1 as D (6 bases). Trimming took off 0 bases at V and 6 bases at J, with 12 bases between the two ends. The CDR3 extends over 14 amino acids. Germline CDR1 SGHRS, CDR2 YFSETQ. DNA of the CDR3: TGCGCCAGCAGCTTGGGCACAGGGTTGTCTGAAGCTTTCTTT. Protein product: CASSLGTGLSEAFF.

The genes are TRBV30 and TRBJ2-1, with 11 nucleotides matching TRBD2. J lost 2 bases, V lost 4 bases, and 7 bases had no gene match. The CDR3 contains 16 residues. Germline assignment: CDR1 GTSNPN and CDR2 SVGIG (reference sequence). The DNA of the CDR3 is TGTGCCTGGACCGGGGGACTAGCGGTCGCCTACAATGAGCAGTTCTTC. Translating it yields CAWTGGLAVAYNEQFF.

This rearrangement joins TRBV19 to TRBJ1-5; TRBD1 agrees at 10 bases. The CDR3 length is 16 residues. The germline V gene encodes CDR1 LNHDA and CDR2 SQIVND (reference sequence). Unmatched junction bases numbered 6, after V lost 6 bases and J lost 1 base. The CDR3 sequence: CASSLDRGGSNQPQHF. The CDR3 bases are TGTGCCAGTAGCCTGGACAGGGGGGGGAGCAATCAGCCCCAGCATTTT. Supplemented by reference TRBV19 and TRBJ1-5, the full variable domain reads DGGITQSPKYLFRKEGQNVTLSCEQNLNHDAMYWYRQDPGQGLRLIYYSQIVNDFQKGDIAEGYSVSREKKESFPLTVTSAQKNPTAFYLCASSLDRGGSNQPQHFGDGTRLSIL.

The chain uses TRBV30 and TRBJ2-7; 9 nucleotides line up with TRBD2. V lost 3 bases, J lost 3 bases, and 15 bases stayed unmatched. This CDR3 region has 17 residues. CDR1 GTSNPN and CDR2 SVGIG come from the germline V gene (reference sequence). The DNA of the CDR3 is TGTGCCTGGAGCCCCGAGGCCCAGCGGGAGGTGATCTACGAGCAGTACTTC. It encodes CAWSPEAQREVIYEQYF.

V is TRBV2 and J is TRBJ1-4, with a tentative D call TRBD1 (5 bases). Germline V lookup: CDR1 SNHLY, CDR2 FYNNEI. The CDR3 contains 15 residues. The V gene lost 3 bases and the J gene lost 9 bases, with 17 bases spanning the gap. CDR3 sequence (DNA): TGTGCCAGCAGTGAGCTGCGGGACCGCGAAAAAAAACTGTTTTTT. Translated: CASSELRDREKKLFF.

The rearrangement uses TRBV30 and TRBJ2-2, with 12 nucleotides matching TRBD2. The germline CDR1 and CDR2 sequences are GTSNPN and SVGIG (reference sequence). This CDR3 is 17 amino acids long. The V and J ends lost 1 base and 8 bases, in that order; junction bases with no gene match: 11. The CDR3 here is CAWSGLAGENFVGELFF. The CDR3 DNA follows: TGTGCCTGGAGTGGACTAGCGGGAGAGAACTTTGTAGGGGAGCTGTTTTTT. The variable domain in full, completed from reference TRBV30 and TRBJ2-2, reads SQTIHQWPATLVQPVGSPLSLECTVEGTSNPNLYWYRQAAGRGLQLLFYSVGIGQISSEVPQNLSASRPQDRQFILSSKKLLLSDSGFYLCAWSGLAGENFVGELFFGEGSRLTVL.

V usage is TRBV19 and J usage is TRBJ2-2; 12 nucleotides agree with TRBD2. V shed 3 bases, J shed 6 bases, and the junction held 8 bases outside the gene matches. CDR1 is LNHDA, CDR2 SQIVND, per germline (reference sequence). The CDR3 sequence is 17 residues long. The CDR3 nucleotides are TGTGCCAGTAGTATTAGGGTGACTAGCGGGAGCTCCGGGGAGCTGTTTTTT. It translates to CASSIRVTSGSSGELFF.

The chain links TRBV7-9 to TRBJ1-4, with D possibly being TRBD1 (5 bases). There are 13 residues in the CDR3. Trimming left V 5 bases short and J 8 bases short, with 12 bases between. Per the germline V gene, CDR1 is SEHNR and CDR2 is FQNEAQ (reference sequence). CDR3 sequence reads: CASSAQGWEKLFF. DNA for the CDR3: TGTGCCAGCAGCGCCCAGGGTTGGGAAAAACTGTTTTTT.

The DNA for the CDR3 is TGTGCCAGCTCACCACTGGGAACAGGCACTGGAAACACCATATATTTT. Its protein product is CASSPLGTGTGNTIYF. The rearrangement links TRBV18 to TRBJ1-3; weak D call: TRBD1 (5 bases). Germline assignment: CDR1 KGHSH and CDR2 LQKENI. The CDR3 is 16 residues long. V was trimmed by 1 base and J by 2 bases, leaving 12 bases between them.

Note on this clone: At one of its ends the junction is not consistent with the germline gene, which may arise from a read error. The V gene is TRBV7-7, the J gene TRBJ2-3; 7 bases are shared with TRBD2. Germline V gene lookup returns CDR1 SSHAT and CDR2 FNYEAQ (reference sequence). The CDR3 consists of 15 residues. In DNA, the CDR3 is TGTGCTAGCAGCTTCATTACTAGCGAGACAGATACGCAGTATTTT. Translating gives CASSFITSETDTQYF.

The rearrangement uses TRBV19 and TRBJ2-1, with 10 bases fitting TRBD2. The germline gives CDR1 LNHDA, CDR2 SQIVND (reference sequence). Trimming at V came to 6 bases and at J to 8 bases, leaving 10 bases not matched to a gene. CDR3 length: 15 amino acids. In nucleotides, the CDR3 is TGTGCCAGTAGGGAGCTTCTAGCGGGAGATGATGAGCAGTTCTTC. Its protein product is CASRELLAGDDEQFF.

The rearrangement uses TRBV28 and TRBJ1-2; 10 bases map to TRBD1. The CDR3 length is 15 residues. V trimming: 5 bases; J trimming: 3 bases; junction bases outside the gene matches: 6. Germline V CDR1 and CDR2: MDHEN, SYDVKM. CDR3 DNA: TGTGCCAGCAGTATTCCCGGGACAGGGGACTATGGCTACACCTTC. This gives the protein CASSIPGTGDYGYTF.

The chain is built from TRBV2 and TRBJ1-4, with D tentatively TRBD1 (6 bases). Per germline, CDR1 SNHLY and CDR2 FYNNEI. The CDR3 sequence is 13 residues long. Trimming left V 7 bases short and J 6 bases short, with 12 bases between. The CDR3 loop is CASKQQGDEKLFF. CDR3 sequence (DNA): TGTGCCAGCAAGCAACAGGGAGATGAAAAACTGTTTTTT.

A note on this clone: Its ends do not fully match the called genes, so a read error is possible. The rearrangement uses TRBV11-2 and TRBJ2-7, with D perhaps matching TRBD2 (5 bases). The germline V gene encodes CDR1 SGHAT and CDR2 FQNNGV. This CDR3 spans 12 amino acids. The CDR3 here is CASSLGGSAFRF. As DNA, the CDR3 is TGTGCCAGCAGCTTAGGGGGTAGCGCCTTTCGCTTC.